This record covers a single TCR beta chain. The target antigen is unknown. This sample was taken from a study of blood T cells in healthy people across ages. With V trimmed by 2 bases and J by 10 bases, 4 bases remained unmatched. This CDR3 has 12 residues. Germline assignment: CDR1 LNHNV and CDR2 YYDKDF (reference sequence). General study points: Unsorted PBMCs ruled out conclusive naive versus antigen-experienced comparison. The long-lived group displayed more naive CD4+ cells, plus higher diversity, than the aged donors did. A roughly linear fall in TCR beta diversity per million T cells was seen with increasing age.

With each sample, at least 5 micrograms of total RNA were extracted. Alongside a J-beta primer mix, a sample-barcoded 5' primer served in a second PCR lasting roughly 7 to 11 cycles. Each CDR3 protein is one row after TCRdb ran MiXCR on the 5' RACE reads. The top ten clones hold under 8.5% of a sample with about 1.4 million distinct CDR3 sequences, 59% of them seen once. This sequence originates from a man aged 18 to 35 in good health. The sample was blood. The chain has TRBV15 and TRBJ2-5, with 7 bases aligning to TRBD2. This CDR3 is CATSRSREDQYF. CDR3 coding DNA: TGTGCCACCAGCAGATCCCGGGAGGACCAGTACTTC.